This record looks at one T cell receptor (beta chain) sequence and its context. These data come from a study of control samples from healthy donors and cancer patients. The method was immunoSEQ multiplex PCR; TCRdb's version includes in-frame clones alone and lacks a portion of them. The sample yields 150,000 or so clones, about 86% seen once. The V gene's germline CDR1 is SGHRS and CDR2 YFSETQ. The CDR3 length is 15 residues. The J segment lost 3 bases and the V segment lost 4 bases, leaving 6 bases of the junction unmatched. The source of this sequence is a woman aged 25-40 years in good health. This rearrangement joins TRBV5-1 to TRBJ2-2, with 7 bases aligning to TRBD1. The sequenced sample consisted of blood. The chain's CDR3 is CASSRKGADTGELFF. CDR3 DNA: TGCGCCAGCAGCCGGAAGGGGGCCGACACCGGGGAGCTGTTTTTT.